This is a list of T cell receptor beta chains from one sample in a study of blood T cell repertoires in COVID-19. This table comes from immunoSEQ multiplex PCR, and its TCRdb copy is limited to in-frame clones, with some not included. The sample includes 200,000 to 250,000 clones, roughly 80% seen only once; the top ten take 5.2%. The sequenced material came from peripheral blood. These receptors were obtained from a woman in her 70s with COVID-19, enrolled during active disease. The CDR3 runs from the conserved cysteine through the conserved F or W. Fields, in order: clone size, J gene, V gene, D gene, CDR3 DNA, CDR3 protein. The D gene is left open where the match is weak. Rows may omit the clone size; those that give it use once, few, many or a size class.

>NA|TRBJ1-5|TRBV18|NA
TGTGCCAGCTCACCGGGGGGGCAGCCCCAGCATTTT
CASSPGGQPQHF
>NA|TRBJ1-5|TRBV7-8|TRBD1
TGTGCCAGCAGCCCCGGACAGGGGAATCAGCCCCAGCATTTT
CASSPGQGNQPQHF
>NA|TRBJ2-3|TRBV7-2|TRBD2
TGTGCCAGCAGCTTGTTTAGCGGGGGGGACGATACGCAGTATTTT
CASSLFSGGDDTQYF
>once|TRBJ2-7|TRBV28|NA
TGTGCCAGCAGTTTGGGGCAGGGCAACTACGAGCAGTACTTC
CASSLGQGNYEQYF
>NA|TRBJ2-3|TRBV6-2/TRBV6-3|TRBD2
TGTGCCAGCAGTTACAGGACTAGCGGAACGGGTACGCAGTATTTT
CASSYRTSGTGTQYF
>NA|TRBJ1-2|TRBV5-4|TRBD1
TGTGCCAGCAGCGGTAGGGGGGACAGAAGGGCTGGCTACACCTTC
CASSGRGDRRAGYTF
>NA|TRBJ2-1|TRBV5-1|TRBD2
TGCGCCAGCAGCTTAGAATTGAGCGGGAGGGCCCGAAATGAGCAGTTCTTC
CASSLELSGRARNEQFF
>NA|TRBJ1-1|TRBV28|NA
TGTGCCAGCACCTTGGGAGGCTCGAACACTGAAGCTTTCTTT
CASTLGGSNTEAFF
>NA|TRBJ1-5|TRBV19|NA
TGTGCCAGTAGTATATTGAGTGGGGTGAGGGGGAATCAGCCCCAGCATTTT
CASSILSGVRGNQPQHF
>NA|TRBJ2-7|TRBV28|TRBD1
TGTGCCAGCAGTTTCCCTAGGACAGGACGCGAGCAGTACTTC
CASSFPRTGREQYF
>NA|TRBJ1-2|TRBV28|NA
TGTGCCAGCACTGGCCCGGGGGAAGGCTATGGCTACACCTTC
CASTGPGEGYGYTF
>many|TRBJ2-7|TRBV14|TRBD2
TGTGCCAGCAGGCTCAGCGGGAGGGGTGGTAACGAGCAGTACTTC
CASRLSGRGGNEQYF
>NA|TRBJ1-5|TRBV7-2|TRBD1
TGTGCCAGCAGCCGGGACAGGCGGCTTCAGCCCCAGCATTTT
CASSRDRRLQPQHF
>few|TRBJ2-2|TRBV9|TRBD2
TGTGCCAGCAGCGAGACTAGCGAGCCCGGGGAGCTGTTTTTT
CASSETSEPGELFF
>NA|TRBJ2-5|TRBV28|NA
TGTGCCAGCAGTTTATCTTACCAAGAGACCCAGTACTTC
CASSLSYQETQYF
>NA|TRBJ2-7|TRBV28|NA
TGTGCCAGTGGGCAAAAGCCCTACGAGCAGTACTTC
CASGQKPYEQYF
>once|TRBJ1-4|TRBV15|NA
TGTGCCACCAGCAGCCACCAGGACACAAGGGGAAAACTGTTTTTT
CATSSHQDTRGKLFF
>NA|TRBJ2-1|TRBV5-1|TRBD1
TGCGCCAGCAGCTTTCGGGACAGCACCTACAATGAGCAGTTCTTC
CASSFRDSTYNEQFF
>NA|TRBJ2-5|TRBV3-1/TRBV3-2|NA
TGTGCCAGCAGCCAAGAAACCCCTCCACGGGCCCAGTACTTC
CASSQETPPRAQYF
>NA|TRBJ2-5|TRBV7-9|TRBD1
TGTGCCAGCAGCACCTACGGGACAGGAGAGACCCAGTACTTC
CASSTYGTGETQYF
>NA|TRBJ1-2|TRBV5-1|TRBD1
TGCGCCAGCAGCTCGGGACAGGGGGATGGCTACACCTTC
CASSSGQGDGYTF
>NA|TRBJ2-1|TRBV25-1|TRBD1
TGTGCCAGCACGCCAGGGGGCATGGGATCCTACAATGAGCAGTTCTTC
CASTPGGMGSYNEQFF
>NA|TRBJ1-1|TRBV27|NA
TGTGCCAGCAGTCTAAAACCAGGGATGAACACTGAAGCTTTCTTT
CASSLKPGMNTEAFF
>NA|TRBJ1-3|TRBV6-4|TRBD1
TGTGCCAGCAGCCTCAGGGGGGACACCATATATTTT
CASSLRGDTIYF
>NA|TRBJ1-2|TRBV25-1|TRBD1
TGTGCCAGCAGCCGCGAGGGGGCAAGTGGGGGCTATGGCTACACCTTC
CASSREGASGGYGYTF
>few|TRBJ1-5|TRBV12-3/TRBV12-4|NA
TGTGCCAGCAGTTTATCGGGAAATCAGCCCCAGCATTTT
CASSLSGNQPQHF
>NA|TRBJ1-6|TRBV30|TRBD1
TGTGCCTGGAGTCCGCAGGGGGACTCACCCCTCCACTTT
CAWSPQGDSPLHF
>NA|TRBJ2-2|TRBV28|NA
TGTGCCAGCAGTTTTTCTCGGTTCCCCGGGGAGCTGTTTTTT
CASSFSRFPGELFF
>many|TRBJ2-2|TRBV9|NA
TGTGCCAGCAGCGCCTTTCCCGGGGAGCTGTTTTTT
CASSAFPGELFF
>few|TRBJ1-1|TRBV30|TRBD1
TGTGCCTCTAAGACAGGGAGTTTCGGCACTGAAGCTTTCTTT
CASKTGSFGTEAFF
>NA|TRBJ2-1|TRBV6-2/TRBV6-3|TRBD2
TGTGCCAGCAGCTCTTCCGGGACTAGATACAATGAGCAGTTCTTC
CASSSSGTRYNEQFF
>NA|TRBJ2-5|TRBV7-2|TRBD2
TGTGCCAGCAGCCGCACTAGCGGGGCCCAAGAGACCCAGTACTTC
CASSRTSGAQETQYF
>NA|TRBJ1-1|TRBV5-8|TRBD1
TGTGCCAGCAGACATGACAGGGGGACGAACACTGAAGCTTTCTTT
CASRHDRGTNTEAFF
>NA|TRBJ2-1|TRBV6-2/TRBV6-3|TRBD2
TGTGCCAGCAGTCTCCTAAGAGTCCCGGGGGGAGGGCCCTACAATGAGCAGTTCTTC
CASSLLRVPGGGPYNEQFF